A selection of T cell receptor beta chains follows, all from one sample in a study of T cell repertoires in aging, cancer and after chemotherapy. TCRdb used MiXCR to reprocess the multiplex PCR reads, holding one entry per CDR3 protein. The sample consists of about 6,700 distinct CDR3 sequences, roughly 20% of them appearing once. The specimen was blood. Receptor source: a human donor with a blood cancer. CDR3s include the opening cysteine and the closing phenylalanine or tryptophan. The D gene is left open where the match is weak. For some rows the clone size is stated as once, few or many, or as a class when expanded; others skip it.

j_call clone_size v_call d_call cdr3_aa cdr3_nt
TRBJ1-1 few TRBV12-3/TRBV12-4 - CASSLLRGTEAFF TGTGCCAGCAGTTTGTTGAGGGGAACTGAAGCTTTCTTT
TRBJ2-1 - TRBV20-1 - CSALGLEGWNEQFF TGCAGTGCCCTTGGACTTGAGGGGTGGAATGAGCAGTTCTTC
TRBJ1-1 medium-sized TRBV5-5 - CASSENSFLEAFF TGTGCCAGCAGCGAGAACAGCTTCTTAGAAGCTTTCTTT
TRBJ2-1 - TRBV14 - CASSQALLARNEQFF TGTGCCAGCAGCCAGGCCCTGCTAGCAAGGAATGAGCAGTTCTTC
TRBJ1-1 - TRBV20-1 - CSARKGVNTEAFF TGCAGTGCTAGAAAAGGGGTGAACACTGAAGCTTTCTTT
TRBJ1-1 few TRBV20-1 - CSATDETNTEAFF TGCAGTGCTACGGACGAGACGAACACTGAAGCTTTCTTT
TRBJ1-3 few TRBV6-1 - CASSRVQLPSGNTIYF TGTGCCAGCAGTCGAGTACAGCTACCCTCTGGAAACACCATATATTTT
TRBJ2-3 few TRBV20-1 TRBD1 CSATDRVIDTQYF TGCAGTGCCACAGACAGGGTCATAGATACGCAGTATTTT
TRBJ1-1 medium-sized TRBV19 TRBD1 CASSMDRGTEAFF TGTGCCAGTAGTATGGACAGGGGCACTGAAGCTTTCTTT
TRBJ2-5 - TRBV20-1 TRBD2 CSATLSGGGYQETQYF TGCAGTGCAACATTGTCGGGCGGGGGATACCAAGAGACCCAGTACTTC
TRBJ2-3 few TRBV24-1 TRBD2 CATSGGGRGTDTQYF TGTGCCACCAGTGGAGGTGGGAGGGGCACAGATACGCAGTATTTT
TRBJ2-3 once TRBV7-9 TRBD1 CASSSTGGRTDTQYF TGTGCCAGCAGCTCAACAGGGGGTCGGACAGATACGCAGTATTTT
TRBJ2-1 - TRBV9 - CASSVGSSYNEQFF TGTGCCAGCAGCGTAGGGAGCTCCTACAATGAGCAGTTCTTC
TRBJ2-7 - TRBV20-1 - CSASGRQGEQYF TGCAGTGCTTCGGGCAGGCAGGGCGAGCAGTACTTC
TRBJ1-5 few TRBV19 - CASRIQGNSNQPQHF TGTGCCAGTAGGATACAGGGAAACAGCAATCAGCCCCAGCATTTT
TRBJ2-2 few TRBV12-3/TRBV12-4 - CASSFRGADTGELFF TGTGCCAGCAGTTTCAGAGGGGCCGACACCGGGGAGCTGTTTTTT
TRBJ1-2 - TRBV6-2/TRBV6-3 - CASSYSVGRISYTF TGTGCCAGCAGTTACTCGGTCGGACGAATTAGCTACACCTTC
TRBJ2-7 medium-sized TRBV18 - CASSPKTEQYF TGTGCCAGCTCACCGAAGACCGAGCAGTACTTC
TRBJ2-1 - TRBV11-1 - CASSLIKSHNEQFF TGTGCCAGCAGCTTAATCAAGTCCCACAATGAGCAGTTCTTC
TRBJ2-1 medium-sized TRBV6-6 - CASRERNYNEQFF TGTGCCAGCCGCGAGCGGAACTACAATGAGCAGTTCTTC
TRBJ2-1 large TRBV30 - CAWRDRITNEQFF TGTGCCTGGAGGGACCGGATTACTAATGAGCAGTTCTTC
TRBJ1-1 few TRBV6-2/TRBV6-3 - CASTTVGEAFF TGTGCCAGCACCACCGTAGGTGAGGCTTTCTTT
TRBJ2-7 medium-sized TRBV19 - CASSIGPGRVYEQYF TGTGCCAGTAGTATAGGACCCGGAAGGGTCTACGAGCAGTACTTC
TRBJ1-1 few TRBV30 TRBD1 CAWSKETGKPEAFF TGTGCCTGGAGTAAAGAGACAGGGAAGCCTGAAGCTTTCTTT
TRBJ2-3 medium-sized TRBV5-3 TRBD2 CARGGLAGRYTDTQYF TGTGCCAGAGGAGGGTTAGCGGGAAGGTACACAGATACGCAGTATTTT
TRBJ2-7 few TRBV20-1 TRBD2 CSARDRPSGFAYEQYF TGCAGTGCTAGAGATCGTCCTAGCGGGTTCGCTTACGAGCAGTACTTC
TRBJ2-3 few TRBV5-1 TRBD1 CASSLVGTGGGSDTQYF TGCGCCAGCAGCTTGGTCGGGACAGGGGGCGGATCAGATACGCAGTATTTT
TRBJ2-7 medium-sized TRBV13 TRBD1 CASSFGTVISYEQYF TGTGCCAGCAGTTTCGGGACAGTGATATCCTACGAGCAGTACTTC
TRBJ1-2 medium-sized TRBV27 - CASSSSGLPNDGYTF TGTGCCAGCAGTTCTTCCGGACTGCCAAACGATGGCTACACCTTC
TRBJ2-7 - TRBV7-2 TRBD1 CASSKDRGHEQYF TGTGCCAGCAGCAAGGACAGGGGCCACGAGCAGTACTTC
TRBJ1-2 medium-sized TRBV27 TRBD1 CASRLWGQGDYGYTF TGTGCCAGCAGGTTATGGGGACAGGGGGACTATGGCTACACCTTC
TRBJ1-1 - TRBV5-6 TRBD1 CASSLIGQGSNEAFF TGTGCCAGCAGCTTGATCGGACAGGGGTCTAATGAAGCTTTCTTT
TRBJ2-7 medium-sized TRBV27 TRBD1 CASKALGTGQYEQYF TGTGCCAGCAAGGCCCTAGGGACAGGGCAATACGAGCAGTACTTC
TRBJ2-1 medium-sized TRBV19 TRBD1 CASSGSRQGGNNEQFF TGTGCCAGTAGTGGTAGCCGACAGGGGGGGAACAATGAGCAGTTCTTC
TRBJ1-2 - TRBV10-3 TRBD1 CAISATHDRANYGYTF TGTGCCATCAGTGCGACTCACGACAGGGCCAACTATGGCTACACCTTC
TRBJ2-1 - TRBV11-2 TRBD2 CASSPGLAGFYNEQFF TGTGCCAGCAGCCCCGGACTAGCTGGGTTCTACAATGAGCAGTTCTTC
TRBJ1-6 few TRBV7-2 - CASSLRRGSPLHF TGTGCCAGCAGCTTACGAAGGGGCTCACCCCTCCACTTT